This entry features one T cell receptor beta chain sequence. The antigen is not known. The data originate from a study of cytomegalovirus exposure and HLA in healthy donors. Study-wide background: From HLA-typed donors, an early data release held approximately 85 million unique TCRs.

There are 17 residues in the CDR3. Germline CDR1 reads SGHAT; CDR2 reads FQNNGV. Trimming at V came to 0 bases and at J to 2 bases, leaving 5 bases not matched to a gene. Study-level findings and limits: 150 to 200 TCR beta chains were listed as cytomegalovirus-associated.

The PCR contained 60 Vbeta and 13 Jbeta primers. Data came from immunoSEQ multiplex PCR; TCRdb stores just in-frame clones and leaves some out. The sample gives about 140,000 clones, around 77% of which show up once; under 5.5% is in the top ten. The TCR originated in a woman in her 50s in good health and CMV-seronegative. This sequence joins TRBV11-2 and TRBJ2-5; 11 bases match TRBD1. Sequencing was performed on PBMCs. Here the CDR3 reads CASSLDLDRGQQETQYF. The DNA of the CDR3 is TGTGCCAGCAGCTTAGATCTGGACAGGGGGCAGCAAGAGACCCAGTACTTC. The variable domain in full, with the rest retrieved from reference TRBV11-2 and TRBJ2-5, is EAGVAQSPRYKIIEKRQSVAFWCNPISGHATLYWYQQILGQGPKLLIQFQNNGVVDDSQLPKDRFSAERLKGVDSTLKIQPAKLEDSAVYLCASSLDLDRGQQETQYFGPGTRLLVL.